The 27 T cell receptor beta chains listed next were all sequenced from one sample in a study of T cell responses to AZD1222 COVID-19 vaccine. The protocol was immunoSEQ multiplex PCR, while the TCRdb copy is restricted to in-frame clones and leaves out a portion. The profile shows just over 150,000 clones, about 85% of them singletons. The sample in question was peripheral blood, obtained after recovery from COVID-19. All receptors come from an adult who had recovered from COVID-19.

The genes are TRBV20-1 and TRBJ2-3; 10 bases align to TRBD2. The CDR3 contains 14 residues. Per the germline V gene, CDR1 is DFQATT and CDR2 is SNEGSKA (reference sequence). Unmatched junction bases numbered 8, after V lost 3 bases and J lost 8 bases. The CDR3 sequence: CSASRLAGEGTQYF. Written as DNA, the CDR3 is TGCAGTGCTAGTCGACTAGCGGGCGAGGGTACGCAGTATTTT.

V and J are TRBV18 and TRBJ2-7; D gene unclear. Trimming took 4 bases from V and 3 from J, leaving 13 bases between them. The V gene's germline CDR1 is KGHSH and CDR2 LQKENI. There are 14 residues in the CDR3. The CDR3 bases are TGTGCCAGCTCACTGGGGTTATTGGACTACGAGCAGTACTTC. Translated, it gives CASSLGLLDYEQYF.

This sequence joins TRBV5-1 and TRBJ1-2; D is uncertain. The V end lost 4 bases, the J end lost 0 bases, and 7 bases lay between the germline ends. Germline V gives CDR1 SGHRS, CDR2 YFSETQ. This CDR3 region has 13 residues. The CDR3 here is CASSPATNYGYTF. CDR3 sequence (DNA): TGCGCCAGCAGCCCTGCCACTAACTATGGCTACACCTTC. Using reference TRBV5-1 and TRBJ1-2 for the parts outside the CDR3, the full variable domain is KAGVTQTPRYLIKTRGQQVTLSCSPISGHRSVSWYQQTPGQGLQFLFEYFSETQRNKGNFPGRFSGRQFSNSRSEMNVSTLELGDSALYLCASSPATNYGYTFGSGTRLTVV.

V usage is TRBV27 and J usage is TRBJ2-3; D is uncertain. The CDR3 spans 15 residues. V lost 3 bases, J lost 0 bases, and 10 bases lay in between. Germline-derived CDR1 and CDR2 are MNHEY and SMNVEV (reference sequence). The DNA of the CDR3 is TGTGCCAGCAGTTTTATGATAACTAGCACAGATACGCAGTATTTT. The encoded protein is CASSFMITSTDTQYF.

Worth noting for this clone: The identical CDR3 is also encoded by other nucleotide sequences in the sample. The rearrangement links TRBV5-4 to TRBJ2-7; 8 positions match TRBD1. Per germline, CDR1 SGHNT and CDR2 YYREEE (reference sequence). Trimming took 4 bases from V and 6 from J; bases not matched to a gene: 12. The CDR3 is 15 amino acids. The CDR3 region has the DNA TGTGCCAGCAGCGTGGGAGGACAGGGTTTTGGCGAGCAGTACTTC. The encoded protein is CASSVGGQGFGEQYF. The whole variable domain, remainder taken from reference TRBV5-4 and TRBJ2-7, is ETGVTQSPTHLIKTRGQQVTLRCSSQSGHNTVSWYQQALGQGPQFIFQYYREEENGRGNFPPRFSGLQFPNYSSELNVNALELDDSALYLCASSVGGQGFGEQYFGPGTRLTVT.

CDR3 coding DNA: TGTGCCAGCAGCTTGGCGCAGTCTAATTCACCCCTCCACTTT. Translating gives CASSLAQSNSPLHF. The V call is TRBV5-4, the J call TRBJ1-6; D gene unclear. V was pared by 0 bases and J by 6 bases, with 7 bases between. CDR1 is SGHNT, CDR2 YYREEE, per germline (reference sequence). The CDR3 spans 14 residues. Full variable domain (missing parts from reference TRBV5-4 and TRBJ1-6): ETGVTQSPTHLIKTRGQQVTLRCSSQSGHNTVSWYQQALGQGPQFIFQYYREEENGRGNFPPRFSGLQFPNYSSELNVNALELDDSALYLCASSLAQSNSPLHFGNGTRLTVT.

The chain employs TRBV7-2 and TRBJ1-5, with D maybe TRBD1 (6 bases). With 6 bases removed from V and 7 bases from J, the gap between germline ends came to 16 bases. Germline CDR1 is SGHTA and CDR2 is FQGNSA. The CDR3 is 14 residues long. CDR3 nucleotide sequence: TGTGCCAGCAGTTTGGGACACCCTCTCCAGCCCCAGCATTTT. This codes for CASSLGHPLQPQHF.

The rearrangement uses TRBV15 and TRBJ1-2, with D perhaps matching TRBD1 (5 bases). The germline V gene has CDR1 LNHNV and CDR2 YYDKDF (reference sequence). Deletions cut 1 base from V and 7 bases from J, with 16 bases between. The CDR3 extends over 15 amino acids. The CDR3 region has the DNA TGTGCCACCAGCAGAGTGGGGGGGATGATCGGTGGCTACACCTTC. Protein sequence: CATSRVGGMIGGYTF.

V gene TRBV6-4 combines with J gene TRBJ2-2, with 8 positions matching TRBD1. V gave up 1 base and J gave up 4 bases; unmatched junction bases: 5. Germline V CDR1 and CDR2: MRHNA, SNTAGT. This CDR3 region has 16 residues. The DNA for the CDR3 is TGTGCCAGCAGTGACTTCTCCGGGACAGGCACCGGGGAGCTGTTTTTT. Its translation: CASSDFSGTGTGELFF.

The rearrangement uses TRBV6-6 and TRBJ2-3, with D possibly being TRBD1 or TRBD2 (5 bases each). CDR1 MNHNY and CDR2 SVGAGI come from the germline V gene (reference sequence). The CDR3 has 16 amino acids. Trimming removed 0 bases at V and 0 bases at J, with 10 bases between. This CDR3 reads CASSYSVGVSTDTQYF. As DNA, the CDR3 is TGTGCCAGCAGTTACTCGGTGGGGGTAAGCACAGATACGCAGTATTTT.

V usage is TRBV28 and J usage is TRBJ2-7; no reliable D call. V was pared by 5 bases and J by 4 bases, with 15 bases between. The CDR3 extends over 14 amino acids. Germline V lookup: CDR1 MDHEN, CDR2 SYDVKM. The CDR3 DNA is TGTGCCAGCAGTCCCCTTGAACTGGGATACGAGCAGTACTTC. This gives the protein CASSPLELGYEQYF.

This chain joins TRBV14 and TRBJ2-1; 7 nucleotides line up with TRBD2. V lost 4 bases and J lost 7; bases outside the gene matches: 10. CDR1 and CDR2 from the germline V gene are SGHDN and FVKESK. CDR3 length: 15 residues. The CDR3: CASSLIGGRANEQFF. CDR3 coding DNA: TGTGCCAGCAGCCTTATTGGGGGGAGGGCGAATGAGCAGTTCTTC.

The CDR3 protein is CASSQGRVGGYTF. Written as DNA, the CDR3 is TGTGCCAGCAGCCAAGGGCGTGTCGGAGGCTACACCTTC. The J gene is TRBJ1-2, the V gene TRBV3-1 (or the pseudogene TRBV3-2); D is uncertain. Germline CDR1 LGHDT, CDR2 YNNKEL (reference sequence). CDR3 length: 13 residues. Trimming shortened V by 1 base and J by 8 bases, and 11 bases separated the two germline ends.

The V gene is TRBV12-3 or TRBV12-4, the J gene TRBJ1-1; TRBD1 matches 8 bases. The CDR3 is 13 residues long. V lost 6 bases and J lost 5; bases outside the gene matches: 5. CDR3 residues: CASRVQGGTEAFF. CDR3 sequence (DNA): TGTGCCAGCAGAGTACAGGGGGGGACTGAAGCTTTCTTT.

The chain links TRBV19 to TRBJ2-2; 10 bases fit TRBD2. The CDR3 has 15 residues. V shed 4 bases and J 7 bases; nucleotides not matched to a gene: 6. Germline CDR1 is LNHDA and CDR2 is SQIVND (reference sequence). The CDR3 coding sequence is TGTGCCAGTAGTAGGGAGCGGGAGGGTCACGGGGAGCTGTTTTTT. It codes for CASSREREGHGELFF.

The chain employs TRBV29-1 and TRBJ2-1; D unclear. Germline CDR1 is SQVTM and CDR2 is ANQGSEA. Trimming left V 3 bases short and J 6 bases short, with 9 bases between. The CDR3 consists of 12 residues. The CDR3 sequence: CSVEVSSNEQFF. The CDR3 region has the DNA TGCAGCGTTGAGGTCAGTTCCAATGAGCAGTTCTTC.

The chain has TRBV12-5 and TRBJ1-3; no clear D gene. CDR1 and CDR2 from the germline V gene are LGHNT and FRNRAP. This CDR3 is built from 17 residues. The ends were cut back, 5 bases at V and 0 bases at J, with 17 bases in the middle. The CDR3 DNA reads TGTGCTAGTGGTCCGCGGGGAGGGCGGCTCTCTGGAAACACCATATATTTT. It encodes CASGPRGGRLSGNTIYF.

The J gene is TRBJ2-7, the V gene TRBV28; 8 nucleotides align to TRBD2. Germline loops: CDR1 MDHEN, CDR2 SYDVKM. Trimming took 2 bases from V and 6 from J; bases not matched to a gene: 6. The length of the CDR3 is 14 residues. In DNA form, the CDR3 reads TGTGCCAGCAGTTTACCCGGGGGGGCACGCGAGCAGTACTTC. The encoded protein is CASSLPGGAREQYF. The full variable domain, with the rest looked up from reference TRBV28 and TRBJ2-7, is DVKVTQSSRYLVKRTGEKVFLECVQDMDHENMFWYRQDPGLGLRLIYFSYDVKMKEKGDIPEGYSVSREKKERFSLILESASTNQTSMYLCASSLPGGAREQYFGPGTRLTVT.

The chain combines TRBV6-5 with TRBJ1-3; maybe TRBD1 (5 bases). This CDR3 region has 15 residues. CDR1 and CDR2 (germline): MNHEY, SVGAGI. The V gene lost 5 bases and the J gene lost 0 bases, with 11 bases spanning the gap. CDR3 DNA sequence: TGTGCCAGCAGTCCTACAGGATACTCTGGAAACACCATATATTTT. This translates into CASSPTGYSGNTIYF.

V and J are TRBV7-3 and TRBJ1-2; D is undetermined. The ends were cut back, 5 bases at V and 0 bases at J, with 7 bases in the middle. CDR3 length: 13 residues. Germline V gene data show CDR1 as SGHTA and CDR2 as FQGTGA. The DNA for the CDR3 is TGTGCCAGCAGCCCAGGACCTAACTATGGCTACACCTTC. Protein: CASSPGPNYGYTF.

J is TRBJ2-7 and V is TRBV6-6; 11 bases match TRBD1. The CDR3 totals 14 residues. The V segment lost 5 bases and the J segment 4 bases; nucleotides outside the gene matches: 4. Germline assignment: CDR1 MNHNY and CDR2 SVGAGI (reference sequence). CDR3 nucleotides: TGTGCCAGCAGTAAGGACAGGGGGCTTTACGAGCAGTACTTC. Residues: CASSKDRGLYEQYF.

The CDR3 region has the DNA TGTGCCAGCAGTTACTCGTCGGCGGGGACTAGGTTTATCAATGAGCAGTTCTTC. This sequence encodes CASSYSSAGTRFINEQFF. This chain joins TRBV6-2 or TRBV6-3 and TRBJ2-1; 8 bases agree with TRBD2. CDR1 MNHEY and CDR2 SVGEGT come from the germline V gene. The CDR3 consists of 18 residues. V lost 0 bases to trimming and J lost 6 bases; unmatched junction nucleotides: 13.

The V and J genes are TRBV20-1 and TRBJ2-7; D unresolved. The V gene lost 6 bases and the J gene lost 4 bases, with 10 bases spanning the gap. The CDR3 covers 11 residues. The germline V gene has CDR1 DFQATT and CDR2 SNEGSKA (reference sequence). This CDR3 is CSASTGYEQYF. The CDR3 nucleotides are TGCAGTGCCAGCACTGGATACGAGCAGTACTTC.

This sequence joins TRBV21-1 and TRBJ2-7; the D call TRBD2 from the table was never checked on the DNA. TRBV21-1 is a pseudogene. The CDR3 has 18 amino acids. Here the CDR3 DNA reads TGTGCCAGCAGCAAAGCGACTCAGATCAGAGCCGGTATACTTGAGCAGTACTTC. Encoded protein: CASSKATQIRAGILEQYF.

This chain joins TRBV3-1 (or the pseudogene TRBV3-2) and TRBJ1-6; D perhaps matches TRBD1 (6 bases). CDR3 size: 15 residues. V was shortened by 0 bases and J by 8 bases, with 11 bases between the two germline ends. Germline V gene data show CDR1 as LGHDT and CDR2 as YNNKEL (reference sequence). The chain's CDR3 is CASSQDLQGYSPLHF. CDR3 coding DNA: TGTGCCAGCAGCCAAGATCTACAGGGTTATTCACCCCTCCACTTT.

The chain recombines TRBV19 with TRBJ2-1; TRBD2 matches at 9 bases. V lost 5 bases and J lost 2; bases outside the gene matches: 4. The germline V gene encodes CDR1 LNHDA and CDR2 SQIVND (reference sequence). This CDR3 is 15 amino acids long. The CDR3 loop is CASSPRLAAYNEQFF. The CDR3 DNA reads as TGTGCCAGTAGTCCCCGACTAGCGGCCTACAATGAGCAGTTCTTC.

The chain has TRBV14 and TRBJ1-1; D may be TRBD1 (6 bases). Trimming removed 0 bases at V and 7 bases at J, with 15 bases between. The CDR3 runs 15 residues. Germline-derived CDR1 and CDR2 are SGHDN and FVKESK. CDR3 loop: CASSQDSTGYSEAFF. The DNA for the CDR3 is TGTGCCAGCAGCCAAGATTCAACAGGGTACAGTGAAGCTTTCTTT.